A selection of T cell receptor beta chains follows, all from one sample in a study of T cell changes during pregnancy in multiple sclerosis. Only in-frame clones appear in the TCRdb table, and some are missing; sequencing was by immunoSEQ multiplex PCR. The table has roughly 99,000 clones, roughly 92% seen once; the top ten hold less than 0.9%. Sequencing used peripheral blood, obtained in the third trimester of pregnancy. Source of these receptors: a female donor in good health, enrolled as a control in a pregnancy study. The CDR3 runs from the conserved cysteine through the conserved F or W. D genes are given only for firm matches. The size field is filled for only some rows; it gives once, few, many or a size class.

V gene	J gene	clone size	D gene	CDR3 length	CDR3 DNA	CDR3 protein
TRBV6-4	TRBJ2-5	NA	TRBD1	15	TGTGCCAGCAGTGAAAAAGGGGGCGCCGGGGAGACCCAGTACTTC	CASSEKGGAGETQYF
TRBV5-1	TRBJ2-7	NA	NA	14	TGCGCCAGCAGCGCCGGACTCTTGTCCTACGAGCAGTACTTC	CASSAGLLSYEQYF
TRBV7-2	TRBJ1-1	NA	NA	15	TGTGCCAGCAGCTCACATTACCAGGGTTCCACTGAAGCTTTCTTT	CASSSHYQGSTEAFF
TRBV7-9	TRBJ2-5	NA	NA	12	TGTGCCAGCAGCTTAGGACAGGCAACCCAGTACTTC	CASSLGQATQYF
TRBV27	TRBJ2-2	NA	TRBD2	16	TGTGCCAGCAGTTCCCCCCTAGCGGGGGGCACCCGGGAGCTGTTTTTT	CASSSPLAGGTRELFF
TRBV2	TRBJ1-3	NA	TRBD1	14	TGTGCCAGCAGACAGGGGGCTTTGAGAAACACCATATATTTT	CASRQGALRNTIYF
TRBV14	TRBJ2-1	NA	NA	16	TGTGCCAGCAGCCAAGAATTCGGACAGAGGTGGAATGAGCAGTTCTTC	CASSQEFGQRWNEQFF
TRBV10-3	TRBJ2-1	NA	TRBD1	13	TGTGCCATCAGTGGTGAGGGGGCGAATGAGCAGTTCTTC	CAISGEGANEQFF
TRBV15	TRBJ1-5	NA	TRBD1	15	TGTGCCACCTCCCGGGACAGGGGAAGCAATCAGCCCCAGCATTTT	CATSRDRGSNQPQHF
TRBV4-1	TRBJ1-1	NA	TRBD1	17	TGCGCCAGCAGCCCTAAATTAAACAGGGGGGTTAACACTGAAGCTTTCTTT	CASSPKLNRGVNTEAFF
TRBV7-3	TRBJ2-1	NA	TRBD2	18	TGTGCCAGCAGCCCCATGGGGACTAGCGGGGATAGGTACAATGAGCAGTTCTTC	CASSPMGTSGDRYNEQFF
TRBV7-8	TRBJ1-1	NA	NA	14	TGTGCCAGCACCCAACAGGCTTATAACACTGAAGCTTTCTTT	CASTQQAYNTEAFF
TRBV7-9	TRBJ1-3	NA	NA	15	TGTGCCAGCAGCTTCCCCGAGCGGGCCGGAAACACCATATATTTT	CASSFPERAGNTIYF
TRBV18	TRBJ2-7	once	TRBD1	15	TGTGCCAGCTCACCGGGGAACGGACAGGGTAGCGGGCAGTACTTC	CASSPGNGQGSGQYF
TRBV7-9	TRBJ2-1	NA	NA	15	TGTGCCAGCAGCTTAAACAGGTTTGGATACAATGAGCAGTTCTTC	CASSLNRFGYNEQFF
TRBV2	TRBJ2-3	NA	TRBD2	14	TGTGCCAGCAGTGAGATAGCGGGGGCAGATACGCAGTATTTT	CASSEIAGADTQYF
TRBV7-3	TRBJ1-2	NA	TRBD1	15	TGTGCCAGCAGCCCCCCAGGACAGGCCAACTATGGCTACACCTTC	CASSPPGQANYGYTF
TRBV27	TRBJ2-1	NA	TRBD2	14	TGTGCCACCGCTAGCGGAAACTCCTACAATGAGCAGTTCTTC	CATASGNSYNEQFF
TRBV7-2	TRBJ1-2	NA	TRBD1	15	TGTGCCAGCAGCTTAGCGGTGACAGGGGGTCAGGGCTACACCTTC	CASSLAVTGGQGYTF
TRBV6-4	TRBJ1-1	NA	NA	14	TGTGCCAGCAGTGACCTAGCAGGGAACACTGAAGCTTTCTTT	CASSDLAGNTEAFF
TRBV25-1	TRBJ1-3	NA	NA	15	TGTGCCAGCAGTGATCACAGGAACCCTGGAAACACCATATATTTT	CASSDHRNPGNTIYF
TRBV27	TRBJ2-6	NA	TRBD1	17	TGTGCCAGCAGTCCGGGACAGGCCACGTCTGGGGCCAACGTCCTGACTTTC	CASSPGQATSGANVLTF
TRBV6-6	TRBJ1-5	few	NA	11	TGTGCCAGCAGTCAACGAGGGCCCCAGCATTTT	CASSQRGPQHF
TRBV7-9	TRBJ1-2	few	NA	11	TGTGCCAGCAGCTTTGAGTATGGCTACACCTTC	CASSFEYGYTF
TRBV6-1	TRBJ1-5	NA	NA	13	TGTGCCAGCAGCCTGGGAGGTACGCAGCCCCAGCATTTT	CASSLGGTQPQHF
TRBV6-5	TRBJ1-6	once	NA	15	TGTGCCAGCAGTCCGGGAGGACATCTTACTTCACCCCTCCACTTT	CASSPGGHLTSPLHF
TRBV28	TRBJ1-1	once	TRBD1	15	TGTGCCAGCAGTTCCCAAGGACAGGGTAGTCCTGAAGCTTTCTTT	CASSSQGQGSPEAFF
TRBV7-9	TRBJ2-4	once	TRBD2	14	TGTGCCAGCAGCCAACTAGCGGGGGGGGACATTCAGTACTTC	CASSQLAGGDIQYF
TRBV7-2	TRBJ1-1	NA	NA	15	TGTGCCAGCAGCTTAAGGGTGGGACAGAACACTGAAGCTTTCTTT	CASSLRVGQNTEAFF
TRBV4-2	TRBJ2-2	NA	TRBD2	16	TGTGCCAGCAGCCTAAGACTAGCGGGGAACACCGGGGAGCTGTTTTTT	CASSLRLAGNTGELFF
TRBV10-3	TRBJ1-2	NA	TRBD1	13	TGTGCCATCAGGGACAGGGCTAACTATGGCTACACCTTC	CAIRDRANYGYTF